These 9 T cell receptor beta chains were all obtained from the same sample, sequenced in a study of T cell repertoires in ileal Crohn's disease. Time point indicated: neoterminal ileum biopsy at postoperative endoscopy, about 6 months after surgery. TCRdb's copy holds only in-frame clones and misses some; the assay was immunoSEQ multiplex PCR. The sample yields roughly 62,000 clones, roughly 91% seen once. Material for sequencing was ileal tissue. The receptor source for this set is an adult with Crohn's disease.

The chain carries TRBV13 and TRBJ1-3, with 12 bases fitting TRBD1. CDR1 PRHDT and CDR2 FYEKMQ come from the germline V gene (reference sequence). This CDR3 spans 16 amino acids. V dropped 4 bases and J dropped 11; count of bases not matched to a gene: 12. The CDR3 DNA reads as TGTGCCAGCAGCTCAAACCCCGGGACAGGGGGCGCCCCCATATATTTT. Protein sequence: CASSSNPGTGGAPIYF. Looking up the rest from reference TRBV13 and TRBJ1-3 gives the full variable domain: AAGVIQSPRHLIKEKRETATLKCYPIPRHDTVYWYQQGPGQDPQFLISFYEKMQSDKGSIPDRFSAQQFSDYHSELNMSSLELGDSALYFCASSSNPGTGGAPIYFGEGSWLTVV.

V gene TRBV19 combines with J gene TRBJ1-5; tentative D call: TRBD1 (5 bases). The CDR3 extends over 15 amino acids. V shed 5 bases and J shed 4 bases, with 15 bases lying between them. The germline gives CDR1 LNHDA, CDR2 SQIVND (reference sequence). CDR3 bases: TGTGCCAGTAGTGTAGCGACAGATTTAAATCAGCCCCAGCATTTT. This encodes CASSVATDLNQPQHF. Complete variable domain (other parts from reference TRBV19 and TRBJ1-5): DGGITQSPKYLFRKEGQNVTLSCEQNLNHDAMYWYRQDPGQGLRLIYYSQIVNDFQKGDIAEGYSVSREKKESFPLTVTSAQKNPTAFYLCASSVATDLNQPQHFGDGTRLSIL.

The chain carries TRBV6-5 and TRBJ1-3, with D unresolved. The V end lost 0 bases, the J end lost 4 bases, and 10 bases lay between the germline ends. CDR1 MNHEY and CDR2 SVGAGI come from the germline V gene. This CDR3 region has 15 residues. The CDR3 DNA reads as TGTGCCAGCAGTTACTCGGGCAGGTCGGGAAACACCATATATTTT. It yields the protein CASSYSGRSGNTIYF.

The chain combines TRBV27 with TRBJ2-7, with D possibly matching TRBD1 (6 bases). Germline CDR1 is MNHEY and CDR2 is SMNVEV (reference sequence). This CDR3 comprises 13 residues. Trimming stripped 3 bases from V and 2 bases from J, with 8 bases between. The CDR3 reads CASSFPGAYEQYF. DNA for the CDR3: TGTGCCAGCAGTTTTCCAGGGGCCTACGAGCAGTACTTC.

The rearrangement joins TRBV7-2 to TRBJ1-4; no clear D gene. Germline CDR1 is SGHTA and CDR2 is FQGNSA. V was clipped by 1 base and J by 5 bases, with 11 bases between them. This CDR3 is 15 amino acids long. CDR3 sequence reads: CASSLGARPNEKLFF. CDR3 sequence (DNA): TGTGCCAGCAGCTTAGGGGCCAGGCCAAATGAAAAACTGTTTTTT.

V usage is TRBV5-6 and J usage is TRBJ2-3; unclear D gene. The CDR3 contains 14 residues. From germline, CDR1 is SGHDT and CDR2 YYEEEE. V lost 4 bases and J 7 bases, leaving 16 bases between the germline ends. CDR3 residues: CASSPEGARNTQYF. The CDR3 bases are TGTGCCAGCAGCCCCGAAGGAGCGAGGAATACGCAGTATTTT.

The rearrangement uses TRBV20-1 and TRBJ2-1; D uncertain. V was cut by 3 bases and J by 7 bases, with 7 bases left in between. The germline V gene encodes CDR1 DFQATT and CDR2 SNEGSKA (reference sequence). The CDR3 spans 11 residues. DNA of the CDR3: TGCAGTGCTAGTCTCCGGAATGAGCAGTTCTTC. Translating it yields CSASLRNEQFF.

Written as DNA, the CDR3 is TGTGCCAGTGACCAAGCACCGGGAGTCAGGGTACGTCAGCCCCAGCATTTT. Its translation: CASDQAPGVRVRQPQHF. V gene TRBV19 combines with J gene TRBJ1-5; TRBD1 is a possible D gene (5 bases). The CDR3 sequence is 17 residues long. V was shortened by 8 bases and J by 6 bases, with 26 bases between the two germline ends. CDR1 and CDR2 (germline): LNHDA, SQIVND (reference sequence).

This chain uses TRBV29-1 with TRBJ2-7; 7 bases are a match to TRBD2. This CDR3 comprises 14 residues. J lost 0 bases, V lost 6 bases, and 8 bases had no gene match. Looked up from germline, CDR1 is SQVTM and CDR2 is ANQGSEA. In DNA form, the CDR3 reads TGCAGCGTCATGAAGCGGGATAGCTCCTACGAGCAGTACTTC. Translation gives CSVMKRDSSYEQYF.